The T cell receptor beta chain described here comes from a study of neoadjuvant anti-PD-1 for oral cavity cancer. Across the study: Before surgery, most patients got three to four biweekly 3 mg/kg nivolumab doses. Study outcomes and limitations: Only a few patients per response group were TCR-analyzed; validation needed.

Sequencing was performed with immunoSEQ multiplex PCR; in TCRdb, only in-frame clones are kept and a portion is missing. The sample has approximately 7,600 clones; more than 50% are singletons. In germline, CDR1 is SGHNT, CDR2 YYREEE (reference sequence). Trimming took off 4 bases at V and 11 bases at J, with 17 bases between the two ends. CDR3 length equals 13 residues. This clone was detected only a few times. Antigen specificity is unknown. Source: tumor tissue, taken before nivolumab (anti-PD-1) treatment. The receptor was isolated from a person aged 40 to 85 with oral cavity squamous cell carcinoma. The chain carries TRBV5-4 and TRBJ2-3; D may be TRBD2 (6 bases). The CDR3 protein is CASSPTGTHQQYF. The CDR3 region has the DNA TGTGCCAGCAGCCCCACCGGGACTCATCAGCAGTATTTT.